The entry below gives a single TCR beta chain sequence along with its context. Its specificity is unknown. The sample originates from a study of cytomegalovirus exposure and HLA in healthy donors. Study results and limitations: In a later analysis, compared with equally common non-associated chains, HLA-associated beta chains were more expanded.

The PCR used 60 Vbeta and 13 Jbeta primers. Clones were sequenced by immunoSEQ multiplex PCR, and TCRdb holds only the in-frame ones, with some missing. The table records 150,000 to 200,000 clones, 80% of them present only once. The receptor's source is a man aged 18 to 30 in good health and CMV-seropositive. Sequencing was carried out using PBMCs.

Here the CDR3 DNA reads TGTGCCAGCAGGGGGAGTTACAATGAGCAGTTCTTC. It is translated as CASRGSYNEQFF. The genes are TRBV6-5 and TRBJ2-1; tentative D call: TRBD2 (5 bases). This CDR3 is 12 amino acids long. CDR1 and CDR2 from the germline V gene are MNHEY and SVGAGI. Trimming left V 6 bases short and J 4 bases short, with 7 bases between.